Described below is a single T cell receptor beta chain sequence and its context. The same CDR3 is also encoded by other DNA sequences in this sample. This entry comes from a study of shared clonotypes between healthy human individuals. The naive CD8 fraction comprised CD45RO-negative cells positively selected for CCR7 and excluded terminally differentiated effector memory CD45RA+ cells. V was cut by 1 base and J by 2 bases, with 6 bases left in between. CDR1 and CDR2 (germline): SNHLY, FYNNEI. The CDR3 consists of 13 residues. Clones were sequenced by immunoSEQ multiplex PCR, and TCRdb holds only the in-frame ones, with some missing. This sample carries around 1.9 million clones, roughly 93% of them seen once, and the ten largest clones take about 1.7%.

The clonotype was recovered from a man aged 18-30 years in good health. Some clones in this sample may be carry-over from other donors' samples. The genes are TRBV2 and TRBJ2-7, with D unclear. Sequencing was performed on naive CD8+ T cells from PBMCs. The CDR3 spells CASSEGRTYEQYF. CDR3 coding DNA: TGTGCCAGCAGTGAAGGGCGAACCTACGAGCAGTACTTC.